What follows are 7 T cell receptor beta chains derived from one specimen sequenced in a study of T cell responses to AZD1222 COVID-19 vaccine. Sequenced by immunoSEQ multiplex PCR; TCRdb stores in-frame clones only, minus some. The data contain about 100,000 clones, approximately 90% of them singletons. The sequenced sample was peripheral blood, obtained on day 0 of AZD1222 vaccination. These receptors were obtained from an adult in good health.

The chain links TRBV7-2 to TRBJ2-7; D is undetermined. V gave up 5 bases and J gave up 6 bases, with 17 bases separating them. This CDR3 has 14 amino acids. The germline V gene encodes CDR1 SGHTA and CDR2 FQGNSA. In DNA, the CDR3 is TGTGCCAGCAGCAAACAATCGACCCCCTCCGAGCAGTACTTC. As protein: CASSKQSTPSEQYF. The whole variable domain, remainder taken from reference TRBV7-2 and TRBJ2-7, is GAGVSQSPSNKVTEKGKDVELRCDPISGHTALYWYRQSLGQGLEFLIYFQGNSAPDKSGLPSDRFSAERTGGSVSTLTIQRTQQEDSAVYLCASSKQSTPSEQYFGPGTRLTVT.

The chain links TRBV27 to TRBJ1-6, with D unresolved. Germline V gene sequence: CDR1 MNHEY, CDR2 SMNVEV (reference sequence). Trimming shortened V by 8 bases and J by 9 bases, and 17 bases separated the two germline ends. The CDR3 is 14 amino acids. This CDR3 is CASCRATTSSPLHF. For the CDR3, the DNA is TGTGCCAGCTGCCGGGCTACAACGAGTTCACCCCTCCACTTT.

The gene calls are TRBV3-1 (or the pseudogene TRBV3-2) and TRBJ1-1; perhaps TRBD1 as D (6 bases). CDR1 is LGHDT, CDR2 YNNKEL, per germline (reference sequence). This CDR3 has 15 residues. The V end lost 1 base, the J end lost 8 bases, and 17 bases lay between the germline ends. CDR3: CASSQVWSGEVEAFF. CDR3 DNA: TGTGCCAGCAGCCAAGTATGGTCAGGGGAGGTGGAAGCTTTCTTT.

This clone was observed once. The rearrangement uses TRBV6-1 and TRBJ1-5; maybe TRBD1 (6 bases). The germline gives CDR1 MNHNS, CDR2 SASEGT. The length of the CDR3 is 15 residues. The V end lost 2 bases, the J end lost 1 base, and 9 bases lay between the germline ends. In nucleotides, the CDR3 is TGTGCCAGCAGTGAACAGGGGAGAAGCAATCAGCCCCAGCATTTT. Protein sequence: CASSEQGRSNQPQHF.

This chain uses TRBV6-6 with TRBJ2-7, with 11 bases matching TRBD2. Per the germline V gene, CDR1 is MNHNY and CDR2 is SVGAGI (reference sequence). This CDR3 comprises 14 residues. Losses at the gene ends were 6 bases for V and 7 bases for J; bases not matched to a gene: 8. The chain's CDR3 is CASSPLAGVGEQYF. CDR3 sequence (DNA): TGTGCCAGCAGCCCACTAGCGGGAGTCGGAGAGCAGTACTTC.

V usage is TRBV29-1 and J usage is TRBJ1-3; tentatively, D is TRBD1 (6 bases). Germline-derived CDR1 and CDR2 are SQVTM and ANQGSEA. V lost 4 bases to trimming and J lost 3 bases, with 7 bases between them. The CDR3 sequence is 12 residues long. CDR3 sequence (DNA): TGCAGCGTTGCAGGGGATGGAAACACCATATATTTT. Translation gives CSVAGDGNTIYF.

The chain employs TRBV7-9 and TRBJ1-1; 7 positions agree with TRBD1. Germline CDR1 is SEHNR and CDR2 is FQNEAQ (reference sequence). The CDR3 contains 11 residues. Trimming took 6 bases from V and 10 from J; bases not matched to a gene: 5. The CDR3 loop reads CASSRDSAAFF. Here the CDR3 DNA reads TGTGCCAGCAGTCGGGACAGCGCAGCTTTCTTT.